The 4 T cell receptor beta chains reported below all come from one sample, sequenced in a study of T cell responses to AZD1222 COVID-19 vaccine (dated by TCRdb to the early 2020s). The library was built by means of the immunoSEQ multiplex PCR assay. TCRdb holds this immuneACCESS table with in-frame rearrangements only. Some clones are missing; in checked studies, unresolved V genes explain under half, and the rest has no known cause. This sample comprises under 110,000 clones, more than 75% of them detected only once. The ten biggest clones cover more than 15% of the sample. In the paper's terms, the time point label means: baseline before first vaccination. This sample comprised peripheral blood, obtained on day 0 of AZD1222 vaccination. The receptor source for this set is an adult in good health.

The chain joins TRBV27 to TRBJ1-2; 7 bases are shared with TRBD1. CDR3 length: 16 amino acids. The germline V gene has CDR1 MNHEY and CDR2 SMNVEV (reference sequence). V dropped 2 bases and J dropped 7; count of bases not matched to a gene: 13. CDR3 loop: CASSLDAFQGGVGYTF. CDR3 sequence (DNA): TGTGCCAGCAGTTTAGACGCTTTCCAGGGGGGGGTTGGCTACACCTTC.

The genes are TRBV5-1 and TRBJ2-7, with D hard to call. V shed 4 bases and J shed 0 bases, with 11 bases lying between them. The CDR3 consists of 14 residues. Germline lookup yields CDR1 SGHRS and CDR2 YFSETQ. CDR3: CASSNDGSSYEQYF. Here the CDR3 DNA reads TGCGCCAGCAGCAATGACGGTAGCTCCTACGAGCAGTACTTC. Variable domain in full (rest from reference TRBV5-1 and TRBJ2-7): KAGVTQTPRYLIKTRGQQVTLSCSPISGHRSVSWYQQTPGQGLQFLFEYFSETQRNKGNFPGRFSGRQFSNSRSEMNVSTLELGDSALYLCASSNDGSSYEQYFGPGTRLTVT.

The chain carries TRBV15 and TRBJ2-7, with D possibly being TRBD1 (7 bases). Germline CDR1 is LNHNV and CDR2 is YYDKDF (reference sequence). V was shortened by 5 bases and J by 5 bases, with 16 bases between the two germline ends. The CDR3 totals 14 residues. The CDR3 region has the DNA TGTGCCACCAGCCCGGGGGAGACAGGGCACGAGCAGTACTTC. It translates to CATSPGETGHEQYF.

V usage is TRBV9 and J usage is TRBJ1-1; D is uncertain. The CDR3 spans 13 residues. V shed 2 bases and J shed 5 bases, with 10 bases lying between them. Germline values: CDR1 SGDLS, CDR2 YYNGEE. The CDR3 nucleotides are TGTGCCAGCAGCGTCAATTTTAGGACTGAAGCTTTCTTT. This gives the protein CASSVNFRTEAFF.